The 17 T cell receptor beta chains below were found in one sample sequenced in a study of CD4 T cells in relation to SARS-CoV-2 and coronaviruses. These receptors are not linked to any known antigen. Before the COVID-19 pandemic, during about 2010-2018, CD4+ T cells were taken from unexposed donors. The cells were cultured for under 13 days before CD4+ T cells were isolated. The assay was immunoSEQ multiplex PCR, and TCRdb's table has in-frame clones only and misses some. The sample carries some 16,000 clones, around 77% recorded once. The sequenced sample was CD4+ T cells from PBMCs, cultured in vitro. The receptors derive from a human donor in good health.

The CDR3 coding sequence is TGTGCCAGCAGCTTTGAAGGCAATCAGCCCCAGCATTTT. Its protein is CASSFEGNQPQHF. This chain connects TRBV7-9 to TRBJ1-5, with no clear D. The CDR3 covers 13 residues. Germline V gives CDR1 SEHNR, CDR2 FQNEAQ (reference sequence). V was pared by 3 bases and J by 2 bases, with 5 bases between. Complete variable domain (other parts from reference TRBV7-9 and TRBJ1-5): DTGVSQNPRHKITKRGQNVTFRCDPISEHNRLYWYRQTLGQGPEFLTYFQNEAQLEKSRLLSDRFSAERPKGSFSTLEIQRTEQGDSAMYLCASSFEGNQPQHFGDGTRLSIL.

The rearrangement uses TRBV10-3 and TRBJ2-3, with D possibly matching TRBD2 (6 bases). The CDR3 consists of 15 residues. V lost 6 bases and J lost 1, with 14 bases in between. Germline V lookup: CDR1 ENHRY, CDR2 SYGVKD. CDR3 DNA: TGTGCCATCAGATCTAGCTCGGGGGGCACAGATACGCAGTATTTT. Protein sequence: CAIRSSSGGTDTQYF.

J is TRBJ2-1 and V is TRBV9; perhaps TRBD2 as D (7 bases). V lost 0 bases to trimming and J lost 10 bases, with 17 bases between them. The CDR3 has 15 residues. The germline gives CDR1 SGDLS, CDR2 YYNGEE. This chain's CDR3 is CASSVGGGGGTEQFF. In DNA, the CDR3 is TGTGCCAGCAGCGTAGGAGGAGGGGGGGGGACGGAGCAGTTCTTC.

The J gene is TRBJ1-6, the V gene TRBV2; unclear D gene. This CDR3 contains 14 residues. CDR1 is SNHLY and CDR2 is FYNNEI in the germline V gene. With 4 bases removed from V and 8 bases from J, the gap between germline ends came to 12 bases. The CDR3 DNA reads TGTGCCAGCAGTGGGTTTGCTCTTGATTCACCCCTCCACTTT. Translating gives CASSGFALDSPLHF.

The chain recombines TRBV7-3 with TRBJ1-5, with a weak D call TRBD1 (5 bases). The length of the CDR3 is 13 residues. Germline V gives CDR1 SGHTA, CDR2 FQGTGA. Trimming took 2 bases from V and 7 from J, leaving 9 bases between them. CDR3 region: CASSLGGGQPQHF. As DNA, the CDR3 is TGTGCCAGCAGCTTAGGCGGGGGACAGCCCCAGCATTTT.

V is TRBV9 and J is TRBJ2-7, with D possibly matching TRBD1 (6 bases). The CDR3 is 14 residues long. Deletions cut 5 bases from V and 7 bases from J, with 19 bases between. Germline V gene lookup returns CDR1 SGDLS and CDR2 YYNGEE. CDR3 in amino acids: CASSARDMTGEQYF. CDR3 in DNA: TGTGCCAGCAGTGCTCGGGACATGACGGGAGAGCAGTACTTC.

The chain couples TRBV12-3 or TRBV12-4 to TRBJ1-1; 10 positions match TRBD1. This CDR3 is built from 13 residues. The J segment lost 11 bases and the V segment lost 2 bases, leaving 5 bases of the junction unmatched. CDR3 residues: CASSLRQGALAFF. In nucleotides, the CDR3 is TGTGCCAGCAGTTTAAGACAGGGGGCGTTGGCTTTCTTT.

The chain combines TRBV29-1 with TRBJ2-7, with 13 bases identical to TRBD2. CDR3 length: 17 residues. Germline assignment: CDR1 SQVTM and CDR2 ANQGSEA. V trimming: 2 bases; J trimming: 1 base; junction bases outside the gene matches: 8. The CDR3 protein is CSVETPTSGRVSYEQYF. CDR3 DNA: TGCAGCGTTGAAACTCCCACTAGCGGGAGGGTATCCTACGAGCAGTACTTC.

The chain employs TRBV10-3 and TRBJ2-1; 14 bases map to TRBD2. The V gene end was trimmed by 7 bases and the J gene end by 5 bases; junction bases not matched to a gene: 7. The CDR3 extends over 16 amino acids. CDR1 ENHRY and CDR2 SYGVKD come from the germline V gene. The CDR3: CAITPGLAGENNEQFF. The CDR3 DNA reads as TGTGCCATCACCCCGGGACTAGCGGGAGAGAACAATGAGCAGTTCTTC.

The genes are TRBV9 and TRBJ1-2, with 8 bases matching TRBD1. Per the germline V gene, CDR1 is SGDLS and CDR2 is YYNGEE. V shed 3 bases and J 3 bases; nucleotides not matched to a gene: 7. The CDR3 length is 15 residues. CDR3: CASSAQGAPDYGYTF. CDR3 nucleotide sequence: TGTGCCAGCAGCGCGCAGGGGGCCCCCGACTATGGCTACACCTTC.

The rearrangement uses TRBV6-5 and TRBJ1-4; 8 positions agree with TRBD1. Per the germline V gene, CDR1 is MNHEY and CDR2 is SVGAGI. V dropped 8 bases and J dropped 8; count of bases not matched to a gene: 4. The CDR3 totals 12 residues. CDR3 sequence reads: CASQDREEKLFF. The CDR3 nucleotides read TGTGCCAGCCAGGACAGGGAGGAAAAACTGTTTTTT.

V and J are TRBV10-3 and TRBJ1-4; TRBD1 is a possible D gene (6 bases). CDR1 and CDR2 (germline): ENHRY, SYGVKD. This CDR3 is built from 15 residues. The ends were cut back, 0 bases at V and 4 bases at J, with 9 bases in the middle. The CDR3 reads CAISESTGRNEKLFF. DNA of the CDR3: TGTGCCATCAGTGAGTCGACAGGTCGTAATGAAAAACTGTTTTTT.

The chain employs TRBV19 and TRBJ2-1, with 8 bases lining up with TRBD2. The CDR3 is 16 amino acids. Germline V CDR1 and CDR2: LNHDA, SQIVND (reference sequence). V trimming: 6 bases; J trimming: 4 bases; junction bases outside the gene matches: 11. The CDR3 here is CASSQRVLAVYNEQFF. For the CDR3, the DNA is TGTGCCAGTAGCCAGAGGGTACTAGCGGTATACAATGAGCAGTTCTTC.

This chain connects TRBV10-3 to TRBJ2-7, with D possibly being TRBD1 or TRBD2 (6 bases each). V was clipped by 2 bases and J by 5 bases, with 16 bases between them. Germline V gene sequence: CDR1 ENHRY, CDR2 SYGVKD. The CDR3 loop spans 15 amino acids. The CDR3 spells CAISEGGQGSNEQYF. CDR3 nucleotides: TGTGCCATCAGTGAGGGGGGGCAGGGCAGCAACGAGCAGTACTTC.

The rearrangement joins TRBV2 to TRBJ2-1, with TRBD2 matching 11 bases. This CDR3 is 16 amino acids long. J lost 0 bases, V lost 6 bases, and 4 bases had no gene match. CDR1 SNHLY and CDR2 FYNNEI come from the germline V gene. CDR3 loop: CASRKGLAVSYNEQFF. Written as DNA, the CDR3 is TGTGCCAGCAGGAAGGGACTAGCGGTCTCCTACAATGAGCAGTTCTTC. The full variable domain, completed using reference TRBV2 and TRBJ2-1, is EPEVTQTPSHQVTQMGQEVILRCVPISNHLYFYWYRQILGQKVEFLVSFYNNEISEKSEIFDDQFSVERPDGSNFTLKIRSTKLEDSAMYFCASRKGLAVSYNEQFFGPGTRLTVL.

The CDR3 spells CASSKKGSLTAYEQYF. CDR3 DNA sequence: TGTGCCAGCAGCAAAAAAGGGAGTTTGACGGCCTACGAGCAGTACTTC. The J gene is TRBJ2-7, the V gene TRBV21-1; the D call in the table, TRBD2, was not verified against the DNA. TRBV21-1 is deemed a pseudogene. The CDR3 has 16 residues.

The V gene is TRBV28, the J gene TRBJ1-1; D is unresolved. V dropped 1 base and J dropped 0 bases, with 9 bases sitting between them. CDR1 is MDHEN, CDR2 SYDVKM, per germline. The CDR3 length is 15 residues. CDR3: CASSLYAPMNTEAFF. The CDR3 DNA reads TGTGCCAGCAGTTTATATGCGCCAATGAACACTGAAGCTTTCTTT.